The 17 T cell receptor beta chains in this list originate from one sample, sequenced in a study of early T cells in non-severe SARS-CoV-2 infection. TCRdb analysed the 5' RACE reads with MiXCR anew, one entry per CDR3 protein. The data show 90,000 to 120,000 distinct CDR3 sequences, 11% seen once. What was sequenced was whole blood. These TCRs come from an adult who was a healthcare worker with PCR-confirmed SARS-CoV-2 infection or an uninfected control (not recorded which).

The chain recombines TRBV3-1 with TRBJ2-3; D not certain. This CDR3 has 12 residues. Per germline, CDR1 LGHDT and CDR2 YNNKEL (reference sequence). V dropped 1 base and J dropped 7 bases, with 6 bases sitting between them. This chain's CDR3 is CASSQVSNTQYF. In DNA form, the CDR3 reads TGTGCCAGCAGCCAAGTAAGCAATACGCAGTATTTT.

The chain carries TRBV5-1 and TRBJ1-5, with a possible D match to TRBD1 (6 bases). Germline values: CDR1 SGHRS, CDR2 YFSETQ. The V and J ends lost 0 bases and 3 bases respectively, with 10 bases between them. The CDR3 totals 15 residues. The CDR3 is CASSLAGQINQPQHF. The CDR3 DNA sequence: TGCGCCAGCAGCTTGGCCGGACAGATCAATCAGCCCCAGCATTTT.

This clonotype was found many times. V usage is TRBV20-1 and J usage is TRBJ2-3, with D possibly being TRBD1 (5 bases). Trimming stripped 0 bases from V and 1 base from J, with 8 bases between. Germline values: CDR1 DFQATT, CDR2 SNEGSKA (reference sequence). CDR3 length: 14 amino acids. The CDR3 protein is CSAREGDGTDTQYF. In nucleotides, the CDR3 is TGCAGTGCTAGAGAAGGGGATGGCACAGATACGCAGTATTTT.

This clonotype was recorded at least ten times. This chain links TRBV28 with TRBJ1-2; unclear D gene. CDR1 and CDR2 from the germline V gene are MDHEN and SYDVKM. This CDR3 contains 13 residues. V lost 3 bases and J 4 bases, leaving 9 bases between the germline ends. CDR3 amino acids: CASSLAVRYGYTF. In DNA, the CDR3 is TGTGCCAGCAGTTTGGCCGTTCGCTATGGCTACACCTTC.

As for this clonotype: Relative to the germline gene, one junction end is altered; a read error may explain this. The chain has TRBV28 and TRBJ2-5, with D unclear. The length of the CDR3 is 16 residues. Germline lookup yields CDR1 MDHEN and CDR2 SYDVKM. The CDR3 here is CVSSLFSGLVTETQYF. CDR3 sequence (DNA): TGTGTCAGCAGTTTATTTTCCGGCCTAGTTACGGAGACCCAGTACTTC.

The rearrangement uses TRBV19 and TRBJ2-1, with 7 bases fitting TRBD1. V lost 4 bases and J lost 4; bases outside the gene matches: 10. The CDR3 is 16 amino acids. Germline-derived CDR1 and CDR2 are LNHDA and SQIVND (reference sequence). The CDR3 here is CASSRTPGQLYNEQFF. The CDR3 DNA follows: TGTGCCAGTAGTAGGACTCCGGGACAGCTGTACAATGAGCAGTTCTTC.

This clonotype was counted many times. CDR3 in amino acids: CSASREVSRSANTEAFF. CDR3 coding DNA: TGCAGTGCTTCGAGAGAGGTGTCGAGGTCGGCGAACACTGAAGCTTTCTTT. This rearrangement joins TRBV20-1 to TRBJ1-1; no firm D call. Germline CDR1 is DFQATT and CDR2 is SNEGSKA (reference sequence). The CDR3 has 17 amino acids. The V and J ends lost 5 bases and 1 base respectively, with 23 bases between them.

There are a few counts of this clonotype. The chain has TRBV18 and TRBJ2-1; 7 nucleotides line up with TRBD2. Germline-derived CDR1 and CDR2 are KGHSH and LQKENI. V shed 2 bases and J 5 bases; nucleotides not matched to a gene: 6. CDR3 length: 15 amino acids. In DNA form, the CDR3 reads TGTGCCAGCTCACCATCTAGCGGAGGGGACAATGAGCAGTTCTTC. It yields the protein CASSPSSGGDNEQFF.

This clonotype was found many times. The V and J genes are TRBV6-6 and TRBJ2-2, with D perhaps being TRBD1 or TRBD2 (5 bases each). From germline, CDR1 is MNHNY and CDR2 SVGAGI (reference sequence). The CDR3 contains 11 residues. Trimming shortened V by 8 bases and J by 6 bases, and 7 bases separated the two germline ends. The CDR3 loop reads CASWGSGELFF. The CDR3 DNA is TGTGCCAGCTGGGGGTCCGGGGAGCTGTTTTTT.

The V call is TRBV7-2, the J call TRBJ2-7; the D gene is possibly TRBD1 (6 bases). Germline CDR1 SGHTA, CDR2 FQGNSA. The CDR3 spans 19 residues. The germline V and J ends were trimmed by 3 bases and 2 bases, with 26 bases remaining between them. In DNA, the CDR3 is TGTGCCAGCAGCTTCCCGGGGAGAAATGTCAGGGGTATCCCCTACGAGCAGTACTTC. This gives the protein CASSFPGRNVRGIPYEQYF.

In nucleotides, the CDR3 is TGTGCCAGCAGTTATACCCCCGCGGGGAACCCCGGGGTGGCCAAAAACATTCAGTACTTC. As protein: CASSYTPAGNPGVAKNIQYF. The genes are TRBV6-2 or TRBV6-3 and TRBJ2-4; weak D call: TRBD2 (6 bases). This CDR3 contains 20 residues. Germline V gene sequence: CDR1 MNHEY, CDR2 SVGEGT. Deletions cut 3 bases from V and 1 base from J, with 25 bases between.

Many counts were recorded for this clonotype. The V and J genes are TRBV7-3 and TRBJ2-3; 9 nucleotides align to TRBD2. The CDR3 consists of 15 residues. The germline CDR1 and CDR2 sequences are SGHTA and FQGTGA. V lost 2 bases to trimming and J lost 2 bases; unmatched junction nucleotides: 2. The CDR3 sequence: CASSLAGGNTDTQYF. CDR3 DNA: TGTGCCAGCAGCTTAGCGGGAGGGAACACAGATACGCAGTATTTT.

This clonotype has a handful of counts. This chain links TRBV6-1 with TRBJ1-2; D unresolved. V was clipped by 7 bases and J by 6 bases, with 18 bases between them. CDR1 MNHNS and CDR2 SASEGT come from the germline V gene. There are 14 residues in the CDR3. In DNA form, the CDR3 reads TGTGCCAGCATAATTGGCGGCATCTTAGATGGCTACACCTTC. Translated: CASIIGGILDGYTF.

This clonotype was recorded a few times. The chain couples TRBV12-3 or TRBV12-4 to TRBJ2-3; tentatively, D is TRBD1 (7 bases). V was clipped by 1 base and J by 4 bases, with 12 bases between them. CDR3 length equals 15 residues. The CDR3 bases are TGTGCCAGCAGTTTAGGGGGCAGGGGGGCAGATACGCAGTATTTT. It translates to CASSLGGRGADTQYF.

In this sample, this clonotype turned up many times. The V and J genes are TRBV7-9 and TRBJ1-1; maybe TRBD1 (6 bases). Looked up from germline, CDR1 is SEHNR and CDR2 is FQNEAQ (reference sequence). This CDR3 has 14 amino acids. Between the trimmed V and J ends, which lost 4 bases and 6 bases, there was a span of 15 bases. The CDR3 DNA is TGTGCCAGCAGCTCGAAAGGGGGTTTTGCTGAAGCTTTCTTT. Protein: CASSSKGGFAEAFF.

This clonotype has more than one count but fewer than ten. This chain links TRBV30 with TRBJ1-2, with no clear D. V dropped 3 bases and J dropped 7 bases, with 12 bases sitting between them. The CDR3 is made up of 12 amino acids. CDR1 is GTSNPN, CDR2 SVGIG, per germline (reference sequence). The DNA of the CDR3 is TGTGCCTGGAGCCAGGACTACACTGGCTACACCTTC. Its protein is CAWSQDYTGYTF.

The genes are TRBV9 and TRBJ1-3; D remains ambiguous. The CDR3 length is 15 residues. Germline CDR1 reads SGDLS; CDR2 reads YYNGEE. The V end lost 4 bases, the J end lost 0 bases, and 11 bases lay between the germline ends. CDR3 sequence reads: CASSPRGFSGNTIYF. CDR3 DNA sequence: TGTGCCAGCAGCCCTAGAGGCTTCTCTGGAAACACCATATATTTT.